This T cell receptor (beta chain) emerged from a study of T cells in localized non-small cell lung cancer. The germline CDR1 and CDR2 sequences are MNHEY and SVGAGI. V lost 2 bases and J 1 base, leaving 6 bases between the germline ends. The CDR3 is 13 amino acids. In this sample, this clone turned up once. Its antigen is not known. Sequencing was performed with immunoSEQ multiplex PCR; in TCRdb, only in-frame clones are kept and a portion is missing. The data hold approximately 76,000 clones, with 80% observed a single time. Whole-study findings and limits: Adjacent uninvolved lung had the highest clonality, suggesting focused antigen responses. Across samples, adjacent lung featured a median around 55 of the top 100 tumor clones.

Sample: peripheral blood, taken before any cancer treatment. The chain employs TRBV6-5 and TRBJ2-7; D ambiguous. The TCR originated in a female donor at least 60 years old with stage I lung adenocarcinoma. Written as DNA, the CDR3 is TGTGCCAGCAGTTACGTCCTTTCCTACGAGCAGTACTTC. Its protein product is CASSYVLSYEQYF.